Below are 21 T cell receptor beta chains sequenced from a single sample in a study of molecular identifiers for immune sequencing clone quantification. One entry per CDR3 protein, called by TCRdb with MiXCR from the PCR reads. The sample carries more than 450,000 distinct CDR3 sequences, about 26% recorded once. Sequenced sample: naive CD8+ T cells from blood, with Jurkat cell RNA spiked in. Sample subset: FACS-sorted CD8+CD4-CCR7+CD45RA+ naive T cells. Receptor source: a human donor in good health. Some libraries in this study had Jurkat cell RNA spiked in.

This rearrangement joins TRBV9 to TRBJ2-2; 7 bases map to TRBD1. The germline V gene encodes CDR1 SGDLS and CDR2 YYNGEE. The V gene end was trimmed by 3 bases and the J gene end by 2 bases; junction bases not matched to a gene: 7. This CDR3 spans 16 amino acids. The CDR3 bases are TGTGCCAGCAGCGGGCCCGGGACAGCAAACACCGGGGAGCTGTTTTTT. Its translation is CASSGPGTANTGELFF.

This clonotype appeared a few times. The genes are TRBV3-1 and TRBJ2-2; the match to TRBD2 covers 10 bases. The CDR3 runs to 17 residues. V lost 4 bases to trimming and J lost 0 bases; unmatched junction nucleotides: 5. Germline-derived CDR1 and CDR2 are LGHDT and YNNKEL (reference sequence). CDR3 amino acids: CASSPGLAEANTGELFF. DNA of the CDR3: TGTGCCAGCAGCCCCGGACTAGCGGAGGCGAACACCGGGGAGCTGTTTTTT.

The table lists this clonotype with a few counts. This rearrangement joins TRBV20-1 to TRBJ1-1; 9 bases are shared with TRBD1. Germline V CDR1 and CDR2: DFQATT, SNEGSKA (reference sequence). The length of the CDR3 is 15 residues. Trimming cost V 5 bases and J 5 bases; bases outside gene matches: 12. The CDR3 loop is CSASPGTGRLTEAFF. For the CDR3, the DNA is TGCAGTGCTTCCCCCGGGACAGGGCGTTTAACTGAAGCTTTCTTT.

The chain has TRBV6-5 and TRBJ2-3, with D possibly being TRBD1 or TRBD2 (5 bases each). V lost 0 bases and J 2 bases, leaving 15 bases between the germline ends. CDR1 is MNHEY and CDR2 is SVGAGI in the germline V gene. The CDR3 is 17 residues long. CDR3 bases: TGTGCCAGCAGTTACTCGGGCAGGGCCGGGGACACAGATACGCAGTATTTT. Residues: CASSYSGRAGDTDTQYF.

J is TRBJ1-1 and V is TRBV20-1, with a possible D match to TRBD1 (5 bases). The CDR3 covers 13 residues. Germline lookup yields CDR1 DFQATT and CDR2 SNEGSKA (reference sequence). V was clipped by 3 bases and J by 7 bases, with 15 bases between them. The CDR3 sequence: CSARNPGQLEAFF. CDR3 DNA sequence: TGCAGTGCTAGGAATCCGGGGCAGCTTGAAGCTTTCTTT.

The V gene is TRBV10-3, the J gene TRBJ1-1; no firm D call. V was shortened by 4 bases and J by 4 bases, with 7 bases between the two germline ends. The CDR3 is made up of 12 amino acids. Germline CDR1 and CDR2: ENHRY and SYGVKD. The CDR3 region is CAISATTTEAFF. The CDR3 region has the DNA TGTGCCATCAGTGCCACTACCACTGAAGCTTTCTTT.

This clonotype was seen ten or more times. The chain links TRBV29-1 to TRBJ2-3; 8 nucleotides align to TRBD1. The J segment lost 4 bases and the V segment lost 1 base, leaving 10 bases of the junction unmatched. Germline V gene data show CDR1 as SQVTM and CDR2 as ANQGSEA. The CDR3 covers 16 residues. CDR3 bases: TGCAGCGTTGAAGTATTGCAGGGGGCAAGGGCAGATACGCAGTATTTT. As protein: CSVEVLQGARADTQYF.

This clonotype was picked up a small number of times. CDR3 loop: CASSSSTGGADTQYF. CDR3 nucleotides: TGTGCCAGCAGTTCCTCGACAGGGGGGGCAGATACGCAGTATTTT. The chain combines TRBV12-3 or TRBV12-4 with TRBJ2-3; 9 bases line up with TRBD1. This CDR3 comprises 15 residues. V shed 4 bases and J 4 bases; nucleotides not matched to a gene: 6.

This clonotype was detected many times. This chain connects TRBV14 to TRBJ1-5; perhaps TRBD1 as D (6 bases). The CDR3 runs 18 residues. Trimming removed 2 bases at V and 0 bases at J, with 17 bases between. CDR1 is SGHDN, CDR2 FVKESK, per germline. CDR3 sequence: CASSQRPQGYNSNQPQHF. CDR3 DNA sequence: TGTGCCAGCAGCCAACGGCCGCAGGGGTACAATAGCAATCAGCCCCAGCATTTT.

In regard to this clonotype: Since a much larger clone is just one base distant, this may be a read error. V is TRBV12-3 or TRBV12-4 and J is TRBJ1-2, with TRBD1 matching over 7 bases. This CDR3 contains 15 residues. V lost 7 bases, J lost 3 bases, and 11 bases stayed unmatched. CDR3 sequence: CASILGQAADYGYTF. The CDR3 nucleotides read TGTGCCAGCATTCTCGGACAGGCAGCTGACTATGGCTACACCTTC.

This clonotype appeared a few times. This chain joins TRBV5-1 and TRBJ1-2; possibly TRBD1 for D (5 bases). The V gene lost 0 bases and the J gene lost 0 bases, with 12 bases spanning the gap. Germline V lookup: CDR1 SGHRS, CDR2 YFSETQ. This CDR3 region has 16 residues. The CDR3 spells CASSLGQTKSNYGYTF. The CDR3 bases are TGCGCCAGCAGCTTGGGACAGACGAAATCTAACTATGGCTACACCTTC.

This clonotype was detected only a few times. This chain uses TRBV19 with TRBJ1-2; 8 nucleotides match TRBD1. The CDR3 has 14 residues. With V trimmed by 5 bases and J by 3 bases, 5 bases remained unmatched. Germline V gene lookup returns CDR1 LNHDA and CDR2 SQIVND (reference sequence). The CDR3 region is CASSPGTGHYGYTF. The CDR3 bases are TGTGCCAGTAGTCCCGGGACAGGACACTATGGCTACACCTTC.

The V and J genes are TRBV20-1 and TRBJ2-4; D is undetermined. Germline V lookup: CDR1 DFQATT, CDR2 SNEGSKA (reference sequence). The CDR3 is 14 amino acids. The ends were cut back, 7 bases at V and 0 bases at J, with 13 bases in the middle. CDR3 coding DNA: TGCAGTGGACGAGGCAGTTTAGCCAAAAACATTCAGTACTTC. This translates into CSGRGSLAKNIQYF.

This clonotype was counted many times. This chain joins TRBV7-9 and TRBJ2-5, with TRBD2 matching 8 bases. Germline loops: CDR1 SEHNR, CDR2 FQNEAQ (reference sequence). The CDR3 spans 16 residues. J was trimmed by 2 bases and V by 2 bases; bases with no gene match: 7. DNA of the CDR3: TGTGCCAGCAGCTTACCCCCGGGACTAGGTCAAGAGACCCAGTACTTC. Residues: CASSLPPGLGQETQYF. The full variable domain, completed using reference TRBV7-9 and TRBJ2-5, is DTGVSQNPRHKITKRGQNVTFRCDPISEHNRLYWYRQTLGQGPEFLTYFQNEAQLEKSRLLSDRFSAERPKGSFSTLEIQRTEQGDSAMYLCASSLPPGLGQETQYFGPGTRLLVL.

To note about this clonotype: A clone one base away is much larger, so this may be a read error. The conserved phenylalanine or tryptophan is not found at the CDR3 terminus, so this likely reflects a read error. V usage is TRBV13 and J usage is TRBJ2-7; D remains ambiguous. The ends were cut back, 3 bases at V and 7 bases at J, with 16 bases in the middle. The CDR3 extends over 14 amino acids. Germline values: CDR1 PRHDT, CDR2 FYEKMQ (reference sequence). The CDR3 here is CASSFHGPTGEQYY. The CDR3 region has the DNA TGTGCCAGCAGCTTCCACGGGCCTACCGGAGAGCAGTACTAC.

As concerns this clonotype: Its ends do not fully match the called genes, so a read error is possible. CDR3 amino acids: CACSISPYNEQFF. The CDR3, as DNA: TGTGCCTGTAGTATAAGCCCATACAATGAGCAGTTCTTC. J is TRBJ2-1 and V is TRBV19; no clear D gene. Germline CDR1 is LNHDA and CDR2 is SQIVND (reference sequence). The CDR3 is 13 residues long.

The CDR3 DNA sequence: TGTGCCAGCAGTTCACAGGGGAGCTCCTACAATGAGCAGTTCTTC. Translated, it gives CASSSQGSSYNEQFF. The V call is TRBV28, the J call TRBJ2-1; 7 bases map to TRBD1. With 4 bases clipped from V and 0 bases from J, the junction kept 3 bases outside the gene matches. The CDR3 runs 15 residues. The germline CDR1 and CDR2 sequences are MDHEN and SYDVKM.

This clonotype appeared many times. This chain uses TRBV29-1 with TRBJ2-4, with D tentatively TRBD2 (6 bases). This CDR3 is 15 amino acids long. V was pared by 0 bases and J by 1 base, with 10 bases between. Germline assignment: CDR1 SQVTM and CDR2 ANQGSEA. DNA of the CDR3: TGCAGCGTTGAAGAGCGGGGAAACGCCAAAAACATTCAGTACTTC. Translated: CSVEERGNAKNIQYF.

The V and J genes are TRBV12-5 and TRBJ1-1, with D maybe TRBD1 (5 bases). This CDR3 region has 15 residues. CDR1 is LGHNT and CDR2 is FRNRAP in the germline V gene. V was shortened by 0 bases and J by 5 bases, with 13 bases between the two germline ends. The CDR3 DNA reads TGTGCTAGTGGTTTGGTAGGGGTTTCGGGAACTGAAGCTTTCTTT. Its translation is CASGLVGVSGTEAFF.

This clonotype was seen a few times. This rearrangement joins TRBV5-1 to TRBJ2-3, with D possibly matching TRBD1 (5 bases). The CDR3 extends over 15 amino acids. Germline V gene sequence: CDR1 SGHRS, CDR2 YFSETQ. Trimming left V 3 bases short and J 2 bases short, with 13 bases between. The CDR3: CASSWARGDTDTQYF. The DNA for the CDR3 is TGCGCCAGCAGCTGGGCTAGGGGCGACACAGATACGCAGTATTTT.

On this clonotype: Since a much larger clone is just one base distant, this may be a read error. The gene calls are TRBV18 and TRBJ2-1; weak D call: TRBD2 (6 bases). Germline V lookup: CDR1 KGHSH, CDR2 LQKENI. The CDR3 runs 14 residues. CDR3 loop: CASSRSSVLNGQFF. The CDR3 DNA follows: TGTGCCAGCTCACGGTCTAGCGTCCTAAATGGGCAGTTCTTC.